The 13 T cell receptor beta chains given below trace back to one sample, sequenced in a study of T-cell reconstitution after alpha-beta-depleted transplantation in children. Unique molecular identifiers were incorporated into the prepared TCRbeta library. TCRdb recomputed calls from the PCR reads with MiXCR, one row per CDR3 protein. This sample has around 480,000 distinct CDR3 sequences; 32% occur once, and the top ten carry 2% to 2.5%. The sample here was PBMCs from the stem cell graft donor, taken from the stem cell graft. The receptors stem from a human donor who donated a stem cell graft to a child with aplastic anemia.

This clonotype was seen only a few times. The chain employs TRBV6-1 and TRBJ2-7; D gene unclear. The CDR3 is 13 amino acids. Trimming stripped 2 bases from V and 6 bases from J, with 11 bases between. Germline V gives CDR1 MNHNS, CDR2 SASEGT. This CDR3 reads CASSESAPVEQYV. The CDR3 bases are TGTGCCAGCAGTGAATCGGCCCCGGTCGAGCAGTACGTC.

A few counts support this clonotype. The V call is TRBV4-2, the J call TRBJ2-1; 9 bases are shared with TRBD2. The CDR3 runs 17 residues. V lost 0 bases, J lost 4 bases, and 7 bases stayed unmatched. Germline values: CDR1 LGHNA, CDR2 YNFKEQ. The CDR3 region has the DNA TGTGCCAGCAGCCAAGATCTCCCCCTAGCGGGGTACAATGAGCAGTTCTTC. This sequence encodes CASSQDLPLAGYNEQFF.

The CDR3 region is CASSYGQRTGAETQYF. In DNA, the CDR3 is TGTGCCAGCAGTTACGGGCAAAGGACAGGGGCAGAGACCCAGTACTTC. The chain combines TRBV6-5 with TRBJ2-5, with TRBD1 matching over 9 bases. Germline CDR1 and CDR2: MNHEY and SVGAGI. This CDR3 is built from 16 residues. V was clipped by 2 bases and J by 4 bases; unmatched bases: 8.

This chain uses TRBV10-3 with TRBJ2-3; TRBD2 might be the D (5 bases). The CDR3 spans 13 residues. V was trimmed by 5 bases and J by 2 bases, leaving 8 bases between them. Per the germline V gene, CDR1 is ENHRY and CDR2 is SYGVKD. CDR3 nucleotides: TGTGCCATCAGTCCGGGGATCACAGATACGCAGTATTTT. It specifies CAISPGITDTQYF.

The V and J genes are TRBV6-1 and TRBJ2-2; unclear D gene. This CDR3 has 13 amino acids. Germline V gene sequence: CDR1 MNHNS, CDR2 SASEGT. The germline V and J ends were trimmed by 6 bases and 3 bases, with 8 bases remaining between them. The CDR3 sequence is CASRVFHTGELFF. The CDR3, as DNA: TGTGCCAGCAGGGTTTTCCACACCGGGGAGCTGTTTTTT.

This clonotype occurred a few times. The CDR3 bases are TGTGCCAGCAGACCCGACAGGGATGCCTATGGCTACACCTTC. It yields the protein CASRPDRDAYGYTF. The chain has TRBV12-3 or TRBV12-4 and TRBJ1-2; TRBD1 agrees at 7 bases. The CDR3 contains 14 residues. J lost 4 bases, V lost 6 bases, and 8 bases had no gene match.

The V and J genes are TRBV27 and TRBJ1-1; 10 bases line up with TRBD1. The V gene end was trimmed by 8 bases and the J gene end by 2 bases; junction bases not matched to a gene: 5. Germline lookup yields CDR1 MNHEY and CDR2 SMNVEV (reference sequence). There are 14 residues in the CDR3. CDR3 nucleotides: TGTGCCAGCCAACGACAGGGGGCTAACACTGAAGCTTTCTTT. Translating gives CASQRQGANTEAFF.

The chain joins TRBV12-3 or TRBV12-4 to TRBJ1-2; D might be TRBD1 (5 bases). CDR3 length: 13 residues. Trimming took off 3 bases at V and 8 bases at J, with 13 bases between the two ends. This CDR3 is CASSLGVDGGYTF. The CDR3 DNA reads TGTGCCAGCAGTTTGGGGGTCGACGGGGGCTACACCTTC.

This clonotype occurred many times. The rearrangement links TRBV27 to TRBJ2-1; 7 positions agree with TRBD1. V shed 5 bases and J 4 bases; nucleotides not matched to a gene: 2. The CDR3 is made up of 13 amino acids. Germline loops: CDR1 MNHEY, CDR2 SMNVEV (reference sequence). Written as DNA, the CDR3 is TGTGCCAGCAGTCCGGGACAGTACAATGAGCAGTTCTTC. Translating it yields CASSPGQYNEQFF.

This clonotype was counted between two and nine times. The chain couples TRBV7-8 to TRBJ1-1; D is unresolved. The germline V and J ends were trimmed by 1 base and 2 bases, with 17 bases remaining between them. The length of the CDR3 is 17 residues. Germline values: CDR1 SGHVS, CDR2 FQNEAQ. CDR3 sequence (DNA): TGTGCCAGCAGCTTAGTGATGGGTTTCGCGGGAAACACTGAAGCTTTCTTT. Amino acid sequence: CASSLVMGFAGNTEAFF.

The CDR3 loop reads CASSHEQFF. For the CDR3, the DNA is TGTGCCAGCTCTCACGAGCAGTTCTTC. The V call is TRBV6-1, the J call TRBJ2-1; no reliable D call. Trimming cost V 8 bases and J 10 bases, with 6 bases left between them. The CDR3 extends over 9 amino acids. The V gene's germline CDR1 is MNHNS and CDR2 SASEGT.

V gene TRBV30 combines with J gene TRBJ2-4, with D perhaps TRBD1 or TRBD2 (7 bases each). V was trimmed by 0 bases and J by 1 base, leaving 16 bases between them. This CDR3 region has 17 residues. Germline V gives CDR1 GTSNPN, CDR2 SVGIG (reference sequence). CDR3 sequence: CAWSVIRGGTAKNIQYF. Here the CDR3 DNA reads TGTGCCTGGAGTGTAATCAGGGGGGGTACGGCCAAAAACATTCAGTACTTC. The variable domain in full, completed from reference TRBV30 and TRBJ2-4, reads SQTIHQWPATLVQPVGSPLSLECTVEGTSNPNLYWYRQAAGRGLQLLFYSVGIGQISSEVPQNLSASRPQDRQFILSSKKLLLSDSGFYLCAWSVIRGGTAKNIQYFGAGTRLSVL.

The gene calls are TRBV15 and TRBJ2-7; D may be TRBD1 (5 bases). CDR3 length: 16 residues. V lost 0 bases and J 0 bases, leaving 12 bases between the germline ends. Per the germline V gene, CDR1 is LNHNV and CDR2 is YYDKDF (reference sequence). CDR3 region: CATSRDLQVSSYEQYF. The CDR3 DNA reads TGTGCCACCAGCAGAGATCTACAGGTATCCTCCTACGAGCAGTACTTC.